This T cell receptor (beta chain) was observed in a study of cytomegalovirus exposure and HLA in healthy donors. The wider study: In an earlier analysis, 95 million to 140 million unique TCR beta sequences were found from some 200 million T cells.

Primers for the PCR totalled 60 Vbeta and 13 Jbeta. The assay was immunoSEQ multiplex PCR, and TCRdb's table has in-frame clones only and misses some. Of about 200,000 clones listed, 82% are singletons. Per the germline V gene, CDR1 is SGHVS and CDR2 is FNYEAQ. V dropped 5 bases and J dropped 4; count of bases not matched to a gene: 3. The CDR3 consists of 15 residues. Study-wide findings and caveats: It was reported that TCR beta sequences correctly inferred the HLA-A and HLA-B alleles for most subjects.

In regard to this clone: What it binds is not known.

The receptor was derived from a boy younger than 10 in good health and CMV-seronegative. V gene TRBV7-6 combines with J gene TRBJ2-1; 12 bases are a match to TRBD2. Sequences were obtained from PBMCs. This chain's CDR3 is CASSTGLAGYNEQFF. The CDR3 region has the DNA TGTGCCAGCAGCACCGGACTAGCGGGGTACAATGAGCAGTTCTTC.